The rows below give T cell receptor beta chains drawn from one sample of a study of blood T cells in healthy people across ages. TCRdb passed the 5' RACE reads through MiXCR, listing each CDR3 protein once. This table has about 600,000 distinct CDR3 sequences, less than 60% appearing once. The sequenced sample consisted of blood. These TCRs come from a man at least 80 years old in good health. Both conserved end residues are trimmed from each CDR3. The order of the fields is V gene, J gene, CDR3 length, CDR3 protein.

TRBV7-3,NA,14,ASSLVAGGPEETQY
TRBV30,TRBJ2-7,14,AWRRDRVSPSYEQY
TRBV5-1,TRBJ2-1,13,ASSLFGLGFNEQF
TRBV6-5,TRBJ2-3,16,ASSYSSAVQEKRETQY
TRBV12-3/TRBV12-4,TRBJ1-5,12,ASRPGHLNQPQH
TRBV7-6,TRBJ2-7,14,ASSPQPGQQTYEQY
TRBV19,TRBJ2-1,10,ASIGTYNEQF
TRBV10-3,TRBJ2-1,11,AMSRRDYNEQF
TRBV27,TRBJ2-1,13,ASSLVLAGGGEQF
TRBV19,TRBJ2-1,14,ASSIAAGGPWNEQF